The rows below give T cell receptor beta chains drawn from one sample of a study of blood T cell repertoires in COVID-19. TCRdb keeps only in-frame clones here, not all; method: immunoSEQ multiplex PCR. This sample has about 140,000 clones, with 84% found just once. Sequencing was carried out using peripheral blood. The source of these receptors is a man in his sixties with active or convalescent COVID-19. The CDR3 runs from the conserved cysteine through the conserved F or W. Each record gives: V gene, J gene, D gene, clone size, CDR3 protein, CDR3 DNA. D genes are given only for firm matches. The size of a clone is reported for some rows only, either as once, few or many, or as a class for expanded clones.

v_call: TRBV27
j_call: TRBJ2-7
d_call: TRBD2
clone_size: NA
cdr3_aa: CASSFFGGEYEQYF
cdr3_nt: TGTGCCAGCAGTTTCTTTGGGGGGGAATACGAGCAGTACTTC

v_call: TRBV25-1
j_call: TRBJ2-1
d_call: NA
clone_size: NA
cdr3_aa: CASSESWSEQFF
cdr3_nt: TGTGCCAGCAGTGAATCATGGAGTGAGCAGTTCTTC

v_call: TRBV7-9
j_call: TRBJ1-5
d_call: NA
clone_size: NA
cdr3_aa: CASSSTLGANQPQHF
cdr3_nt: TGTGCCAGCAGCAGTACTTTGGGGGCAAATCAGCCCCAGCATTTT

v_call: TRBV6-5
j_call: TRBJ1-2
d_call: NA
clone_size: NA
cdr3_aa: CASSYRTDNYGYTF
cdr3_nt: TGTGCCAGCAGTTACCGGACAGATAACTATGGCTACACCTTC

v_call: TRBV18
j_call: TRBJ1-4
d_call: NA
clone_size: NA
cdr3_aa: CASSPFIEEGEKLFF
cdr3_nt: TGTGCCAGCTCACCATTCATAGAGGAGGGGGAAAAACTGTTTTTT

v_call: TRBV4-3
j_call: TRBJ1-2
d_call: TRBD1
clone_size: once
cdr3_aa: CASSPQQTGQGYGYTF
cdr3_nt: TGCGCCAGCAGCCCACAACAGACAGGGCAAGGCTATGGCTACACCTTC

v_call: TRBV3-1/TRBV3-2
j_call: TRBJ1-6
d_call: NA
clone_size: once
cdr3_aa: CASSQDHGGNSPLHF
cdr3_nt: TGTGCCAGCAGCCAAGATCACGGCGGCAATTCACCCCTCCACTTT

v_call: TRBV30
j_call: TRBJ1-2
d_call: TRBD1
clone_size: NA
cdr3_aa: CAWSEGTGGYTF
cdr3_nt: TGTGCCTGGAGTGAAGGGACAGGGGGCTACACCTTC

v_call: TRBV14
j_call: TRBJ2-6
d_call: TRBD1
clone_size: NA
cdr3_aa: CASSRTGTGPSGANVLTF
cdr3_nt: TGTGCCAGCAGCCGAACCGGGACAGGGCCCTCTGGGGCCAACGTCCTGACTTTC

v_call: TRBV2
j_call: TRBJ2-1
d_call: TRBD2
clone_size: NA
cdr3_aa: CASTTTGTRGNEQFF
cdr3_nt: TGTGCCAGCACCACTACAGGGACTAGGGGCAATGAGCAGTTCTTC

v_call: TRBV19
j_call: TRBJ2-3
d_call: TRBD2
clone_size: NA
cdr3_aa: CASTTSGGARDTQYF
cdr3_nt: TGTGCCAGTACGACTAGCGGGGGGGCGCGGGATACGCAGTATTTT

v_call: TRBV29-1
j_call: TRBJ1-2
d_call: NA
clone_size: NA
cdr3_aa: CSVGDNWNYGYTF
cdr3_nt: TGCAGCGTTGGGGACAACTGGAACTATGGCTACACCTTC

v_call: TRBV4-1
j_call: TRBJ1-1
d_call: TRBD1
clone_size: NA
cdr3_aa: CASGEGQGHTEAFF
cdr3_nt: TGCGCCAGTGGGGAAGGACAGGGGCACACTGAAGCTTTCTTT

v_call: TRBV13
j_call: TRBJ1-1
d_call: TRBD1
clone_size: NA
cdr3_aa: CASSSAGQAREAFF
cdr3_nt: TGTGCCAGCAGCTCGGCGGGACAGGCCCGTGAAGCTTTCTTT

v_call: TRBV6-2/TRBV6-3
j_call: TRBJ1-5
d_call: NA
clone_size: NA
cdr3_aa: CASSYDNTNQPQHF
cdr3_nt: TGTGCCAGCAGTTACGATAACACCAATCAGCCCCAGCATTTT

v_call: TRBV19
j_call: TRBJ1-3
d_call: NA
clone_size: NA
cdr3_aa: CASTPGRGVTGNTIYF
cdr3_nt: TGTGCCAGTACCCCCGGCCGGGGGGTGACAGGAAACACCATATATTTT

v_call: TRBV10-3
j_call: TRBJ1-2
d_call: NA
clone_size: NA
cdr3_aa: CAISIKQDNYGYTF
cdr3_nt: TGTGCCATCAGTATAAAACAGGATAACTATGGCTACACCTTC

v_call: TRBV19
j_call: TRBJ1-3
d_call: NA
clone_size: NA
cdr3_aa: CASSTSPPGNTIYF
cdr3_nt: TGTGCCAGTAGTACGAGCCCCCCGGGAAACACCATATATTTT

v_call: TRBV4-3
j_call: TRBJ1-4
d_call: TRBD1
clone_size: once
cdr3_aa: CASSQTGGLEKLFF
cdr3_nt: TGCGCCAGCAGCCAAACAGGGGGCCTAGAAAAACTGTTTTTT

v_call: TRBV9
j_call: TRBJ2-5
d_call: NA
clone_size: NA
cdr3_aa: CASSVGGTRETQYF
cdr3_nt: TGTGCCAGCAGCGTAGGCGGTACGAGGGAGACCCAGTACTTC

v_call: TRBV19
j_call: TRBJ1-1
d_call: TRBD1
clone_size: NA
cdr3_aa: CASSAPDRDEAFF
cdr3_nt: TGTGCCAGTAGTGCGCCAGACAGGGACGAAGCTTTCTTT

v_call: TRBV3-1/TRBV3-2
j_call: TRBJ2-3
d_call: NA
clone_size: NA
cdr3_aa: CASSRGLPSDTQYF
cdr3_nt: TGTGCCAGCAGCCGAGGGCTCCCCTCTGATACGCAGTATTTT

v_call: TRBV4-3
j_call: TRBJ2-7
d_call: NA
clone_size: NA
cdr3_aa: CASSQEAIRNYEQYF
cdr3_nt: TGCGCCAGCAGCCAAGAGGCCATCAGAAACTACGAGCAGTACTTC

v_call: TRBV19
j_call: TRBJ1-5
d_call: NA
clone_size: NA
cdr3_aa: CASSIQGLNSQHF
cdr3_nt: TGTGCCAGTAGTATCCAGGGGTTGAATTCCCAGCATTTT

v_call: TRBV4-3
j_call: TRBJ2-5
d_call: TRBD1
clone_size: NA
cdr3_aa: CASSRDRGETQYF
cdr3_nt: TGCGCCAGCAGCCGGGACAGGGGAGAGACCCAGTACTTC

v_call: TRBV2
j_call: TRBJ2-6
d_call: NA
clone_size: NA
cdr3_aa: CASRRVNGANVLTF
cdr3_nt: TGTGCCAGCAGGAGGGTGAACGGGGCCAACGTCCTGACTTTC

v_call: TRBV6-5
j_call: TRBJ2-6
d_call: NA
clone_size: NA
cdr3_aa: CASTKGVSGANVLTF
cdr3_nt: TGTGCCAGCACAAAGGGGGTATCTGGGGCCAACGTCCTGACTTTC

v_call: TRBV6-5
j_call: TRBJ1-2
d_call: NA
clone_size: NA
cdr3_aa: CASSYSGGGYGYTF
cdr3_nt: TGTGCCAGCAGTTACTCGGGGGGTGGCTATGGCTACACCTTC

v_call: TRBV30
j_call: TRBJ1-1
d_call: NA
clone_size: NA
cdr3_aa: CAWRTASGTEAFF
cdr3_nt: TGTGCCTGGCGGACAGCCTCTGGCACTGAAGCTTTCTTT

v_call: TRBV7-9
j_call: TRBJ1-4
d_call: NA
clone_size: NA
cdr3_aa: CASSSREGGKLFF
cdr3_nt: TGTGCCAGCAGCTCGCGGGAGGGGGGGAAACTGTTTTTT

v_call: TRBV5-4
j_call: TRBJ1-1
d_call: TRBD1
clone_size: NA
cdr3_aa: CASSPTTGRNTEAFF
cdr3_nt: TGTGCCAGCAGCCCAACGACAGGGAGGAACACTGAAGCTTTCTTT

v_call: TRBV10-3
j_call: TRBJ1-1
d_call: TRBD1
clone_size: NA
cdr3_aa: CAMRPGTANTEAFF
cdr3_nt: TGTGCCATGCGTCCCGGGACAGCGAACACTGAAGCTTTCTTT

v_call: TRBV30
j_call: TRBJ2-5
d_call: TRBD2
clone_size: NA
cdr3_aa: CAWSWGLATKETQYF
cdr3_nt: TGTGCCTGGAGTTGGGGACTAGCAACAAAAGAGACCCAGTACTTC

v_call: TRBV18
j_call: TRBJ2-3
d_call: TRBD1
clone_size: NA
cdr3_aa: CASSPSQQGSMDTQYF
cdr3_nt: TGTGCCAGCTCCCCATCCCAACAGGGGAGTATGGATACGCAGTATTTT

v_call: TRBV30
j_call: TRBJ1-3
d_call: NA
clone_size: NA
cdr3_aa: CAWSVLIRGNTIYF
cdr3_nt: TGTGCCTGGAGTGTATTAATTCGGGGAAACACCATATATTTT

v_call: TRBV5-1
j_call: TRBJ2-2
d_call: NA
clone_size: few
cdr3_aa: CASSLAYGNTGELFF
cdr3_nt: TGCGCCAGCAGCTTGGCCTACGGGAACACCGGGGAGCTGTTTTTT

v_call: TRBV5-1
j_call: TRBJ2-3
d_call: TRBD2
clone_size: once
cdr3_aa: CASSLAGAGDTQYF
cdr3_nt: TGCGCCAGCAGCTTAGCGGGAGCAGGGGATACGCAGTATTTT

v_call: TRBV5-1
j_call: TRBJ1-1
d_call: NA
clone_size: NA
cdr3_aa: CASSTDRSLLTEAFF
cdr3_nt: TGCGCCAGCAGCACAGACAGGTCCTTACTGACTGAAGCTTTCTTT

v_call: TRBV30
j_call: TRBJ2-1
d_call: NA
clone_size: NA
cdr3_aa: CAWRAPGLPYNEQFF
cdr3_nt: TGTGCCTGGAGGGCTCCGGGATTGCCCTACAATGAGCAGTTCTTC

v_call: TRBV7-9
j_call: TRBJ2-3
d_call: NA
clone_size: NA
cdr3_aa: CASSLGGDPDTQYF
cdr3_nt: TGTGCCAGCAGCTTGGGCGGGGACCCAGATACGCAGTATTTT

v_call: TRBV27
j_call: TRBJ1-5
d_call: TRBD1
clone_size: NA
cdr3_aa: CASSNRGGNQPQHF
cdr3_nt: TGTGCCAGCAGCAACAGGGGTGGCAATCAGCCCCAGCATTTT

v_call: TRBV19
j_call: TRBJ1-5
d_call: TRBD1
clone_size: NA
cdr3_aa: CASRPRTGSNQPQHF
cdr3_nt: TGTGCCAGTAGACCTAGGACAGGGAGCAATCAGCCCCAGCATTTT

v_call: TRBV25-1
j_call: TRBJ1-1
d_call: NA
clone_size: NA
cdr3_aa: CASSDVGGGTEAFF
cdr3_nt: TGTGCCAGCAGTGATGTAGGCGGGGGCACTGAAGCTTTCTTT

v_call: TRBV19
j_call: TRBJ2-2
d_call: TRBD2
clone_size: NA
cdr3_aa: CASSIRGDGGELFF
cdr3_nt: TGTGCCAGTAGTATCCGGGGGGACGGCGGGGAGCTGTTTTTT

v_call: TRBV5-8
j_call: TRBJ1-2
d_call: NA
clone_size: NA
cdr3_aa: CASSLAGAGYGYTF
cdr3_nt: TGTGCCAGCAGCTTGGCTGGGGCCGGGTATGGCTACACCTTC

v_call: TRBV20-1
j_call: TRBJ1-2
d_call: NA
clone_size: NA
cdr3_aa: CSASPGQRSYGYTF
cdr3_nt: TGCAGTGCTAGTCCCGGACAGCGCTCCTATGGCTACACCTTC

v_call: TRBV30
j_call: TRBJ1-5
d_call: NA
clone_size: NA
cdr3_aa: CAWSGPGVGQPQHF
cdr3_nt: TGTGCCTGGAGTGGACCAGGGGTTGGTCAGCCCCAGCATTTT

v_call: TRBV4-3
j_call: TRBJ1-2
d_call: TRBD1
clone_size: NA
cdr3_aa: CASSKIPDRDGYTF
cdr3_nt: TGCGCCAGCAGCAAGATCCCTGACAGGGATGGCTACACCTTC

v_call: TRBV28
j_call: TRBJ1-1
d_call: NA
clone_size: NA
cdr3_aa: CASSPRTGYRGEAFF
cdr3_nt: TGTGCCAGCAGTCCCCGGACGGGATATCGGGGTGAAGCTTTCTTT

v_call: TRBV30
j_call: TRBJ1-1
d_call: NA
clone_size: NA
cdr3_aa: CAWRLRGRNTEAFF
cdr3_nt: TGTGCCTGGAGGCTTAGAGGGAGGAACACTGAAGCTTTCTTT

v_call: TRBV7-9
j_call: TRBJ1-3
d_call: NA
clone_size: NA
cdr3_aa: CASSLSEGNTIYF
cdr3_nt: TGTGCCAGCAGCTTATCAGAGGGCAACACCATATATTTT

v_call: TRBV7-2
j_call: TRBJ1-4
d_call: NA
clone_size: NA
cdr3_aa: CASSLGLWGRGEKLFF
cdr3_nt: TGTGCCAGCAGCTTAGGTTTGTGGGGGCGCGGTGAAAAACTGTTTTTT

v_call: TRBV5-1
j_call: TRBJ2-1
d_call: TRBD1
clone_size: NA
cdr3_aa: CASSGRDRSINEQFF
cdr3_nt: TGCGCCAGCAGCGGCCGGGACAGATCTATCAATGAGCAGTTCTTC

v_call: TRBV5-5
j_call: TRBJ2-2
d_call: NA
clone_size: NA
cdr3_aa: CASSLARAGELFF
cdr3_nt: TGTGCCAGCAGCTTGGCCAGGGCCGGGGAGCTGTTTTTT

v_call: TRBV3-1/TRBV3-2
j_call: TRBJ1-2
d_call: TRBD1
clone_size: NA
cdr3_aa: CASSPDRIASYGYTF
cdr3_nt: TGTGCCAGCAGCCCGGACAGGATTGCTTCTTATGGCTACACCTTC

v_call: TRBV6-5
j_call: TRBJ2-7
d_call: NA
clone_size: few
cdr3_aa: CASSYGAGLYEQYF
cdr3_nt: TGTGCCAGCAGTTACGGTGCGGGTCTCTACGAGCAGTACTTC

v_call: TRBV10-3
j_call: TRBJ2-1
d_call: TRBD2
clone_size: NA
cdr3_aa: CASGLAGGFNEQFF
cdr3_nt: TGTGCCAGCGGCCTAGCGGGGGGATTCAATGAGCAGTTCTTC

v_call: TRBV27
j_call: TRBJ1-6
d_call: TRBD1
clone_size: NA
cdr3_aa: CASSLPGGQGVRNSPLHF
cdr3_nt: TGTGCCAGCAGTTTACCCGGGGGACAGGGGGTTCGTAATTCACCCCTCCACTTT

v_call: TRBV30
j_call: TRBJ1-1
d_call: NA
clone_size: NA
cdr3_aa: CAWRLQGLNTEAFF
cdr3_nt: TGTGCCTGGAGGTTACAGGGCTTGAACACTGAAGCTTTCTTT